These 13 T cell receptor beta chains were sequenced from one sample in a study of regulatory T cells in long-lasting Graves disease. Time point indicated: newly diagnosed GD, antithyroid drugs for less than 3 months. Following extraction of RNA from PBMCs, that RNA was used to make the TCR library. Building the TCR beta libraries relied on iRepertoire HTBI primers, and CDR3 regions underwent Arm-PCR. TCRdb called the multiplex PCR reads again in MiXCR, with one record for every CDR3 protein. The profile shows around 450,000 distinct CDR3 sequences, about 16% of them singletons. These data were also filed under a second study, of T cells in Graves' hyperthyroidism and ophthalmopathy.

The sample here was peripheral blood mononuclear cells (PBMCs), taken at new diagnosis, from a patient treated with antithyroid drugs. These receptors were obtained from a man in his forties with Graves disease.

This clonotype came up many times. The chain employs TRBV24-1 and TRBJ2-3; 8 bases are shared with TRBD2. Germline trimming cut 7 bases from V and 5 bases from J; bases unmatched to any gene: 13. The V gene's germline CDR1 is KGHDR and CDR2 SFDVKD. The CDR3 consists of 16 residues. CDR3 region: CATSQIAAGVGDTQYF. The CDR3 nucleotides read TGTGCCACCAGCCAGATTGCAGCGGGAGTTGGAGATACGCAGTATTTT.

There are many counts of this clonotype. The CDR3 coding sequence is TGTGCCTGGAGTGTAGGTGGCAGAAACTACGAGCAGTACTTC. This sequence encodes CAWSVGGRNYEQYF. The rearrangement joins TRBV30 to TRBJ2-7; unclear D gene. This CDR3 has 14 residues. The germline V gene has CDR1 GTSNPN and CDR2 SVGIG (reference sequence). Trimming removed 0 bases from V and 3 bases from J, with 12 bases in between.

The CDR3 sequence: CASSSHDLGLAGNEQFF. The CDR3 DNA follows: TGTGCCAGCAGTTCCCACGATCTGGGACTAGCGGGAAATGAGCAGTTCTTC. This chain connects TRBV6-9 to TRBJ2-1; 13 nucleotides agree with TRBD2. This CDR3 contains 17 residues. V trimming: 4 bases; J trimming: 7 bases; junction bases outside the gene matches: 10. Germline V gene lookup returns CDR1 MNHGY and CDR2 SVAAGI.

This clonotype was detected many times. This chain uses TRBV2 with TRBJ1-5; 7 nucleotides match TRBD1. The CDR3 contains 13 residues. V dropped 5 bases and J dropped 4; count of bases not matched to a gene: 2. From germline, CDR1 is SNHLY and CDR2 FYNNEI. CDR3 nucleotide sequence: TGTGCCAGCAGTCGGGACAGAAATCAGCCCCAGCATTTT. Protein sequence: CASSRDRNQPQHF.

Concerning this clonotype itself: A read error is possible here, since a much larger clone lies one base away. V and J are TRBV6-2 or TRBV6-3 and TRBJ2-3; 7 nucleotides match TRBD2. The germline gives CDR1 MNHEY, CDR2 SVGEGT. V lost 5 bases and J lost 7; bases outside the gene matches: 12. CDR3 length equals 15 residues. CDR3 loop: CASSEAGLGANTQYF. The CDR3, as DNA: TGTGCCAGCAGTGAAGCGGGACTTGGTGCGAATACGCAGTATTTT.

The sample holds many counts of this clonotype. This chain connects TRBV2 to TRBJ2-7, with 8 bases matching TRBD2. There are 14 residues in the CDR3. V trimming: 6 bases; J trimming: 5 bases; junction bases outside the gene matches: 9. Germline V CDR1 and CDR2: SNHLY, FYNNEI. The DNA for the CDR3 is TGTGCCAGCAGGGCCGGGACTAGTCTGAACGAGCAGTACTTC. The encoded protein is CASRAGTSLNEQYF.

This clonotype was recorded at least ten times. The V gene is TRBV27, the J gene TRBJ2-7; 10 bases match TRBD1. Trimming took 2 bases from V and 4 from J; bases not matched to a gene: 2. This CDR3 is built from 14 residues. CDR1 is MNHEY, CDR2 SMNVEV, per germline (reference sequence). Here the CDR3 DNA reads TGTGCCAGCAGTTTAGACAGGGGGCGGTACGAGCAGTACTTC. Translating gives CASSLDRGRYEQYF.

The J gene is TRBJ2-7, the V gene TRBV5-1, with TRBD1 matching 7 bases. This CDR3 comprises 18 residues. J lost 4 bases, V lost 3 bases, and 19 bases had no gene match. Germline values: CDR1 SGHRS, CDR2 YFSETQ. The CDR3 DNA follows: TGCGCCAGCAGCTCACGACAGGGAAGCTTGCCCCTACCTTACGAGCAGTACTTC. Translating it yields CASSSRQGSLPLPYEQYF.

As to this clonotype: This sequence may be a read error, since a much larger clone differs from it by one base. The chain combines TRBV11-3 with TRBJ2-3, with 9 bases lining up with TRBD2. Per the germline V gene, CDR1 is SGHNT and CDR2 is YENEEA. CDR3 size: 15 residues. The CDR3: CASSLAVAGADTRYF. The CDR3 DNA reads TGTGCCAGCAGCTTAGCTGTAGCGGGAGCAGATACGCGGTATTTT.

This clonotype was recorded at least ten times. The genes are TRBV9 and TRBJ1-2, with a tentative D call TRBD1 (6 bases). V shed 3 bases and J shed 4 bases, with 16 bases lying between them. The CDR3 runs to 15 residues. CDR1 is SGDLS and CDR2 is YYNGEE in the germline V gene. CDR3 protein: CASSGQGIEVYGYTF. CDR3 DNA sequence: TGTGCCAGCAGCGGTCAGGGGATCGAGGTCTATGGCTACACCTTC.

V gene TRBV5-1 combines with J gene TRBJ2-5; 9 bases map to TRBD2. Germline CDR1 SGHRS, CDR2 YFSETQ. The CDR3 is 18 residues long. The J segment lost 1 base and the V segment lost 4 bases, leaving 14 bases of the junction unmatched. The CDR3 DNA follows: TGCGCCAGCAGCCCAGACCACTTAGCGGGAGTTACCCAAGAGACCCAGTACTTC. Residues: CASSPDHLAGVTQETQYF. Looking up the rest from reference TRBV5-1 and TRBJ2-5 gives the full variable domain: KAGVTQTPRYLIKTRGQQVTLSCSPISGHRSVSWYQQTPGQGLQFLFEYFSETQRNKGNFPGRFSGRQFSNSRSEMNVSTLELGDSALYLCASSPDHLAGVTQETQYFGPGTRLLVL.

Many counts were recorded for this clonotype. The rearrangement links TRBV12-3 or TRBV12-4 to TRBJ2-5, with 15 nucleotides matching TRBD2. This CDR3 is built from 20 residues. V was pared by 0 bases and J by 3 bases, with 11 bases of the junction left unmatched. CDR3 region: CASSLAPPGLAGGIEETQYF. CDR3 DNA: TGTGCCAGCAGTTTAGCGCCACCGGGACTAGCGGGAGGTATAGAAGAGACCCAGTACTTC.

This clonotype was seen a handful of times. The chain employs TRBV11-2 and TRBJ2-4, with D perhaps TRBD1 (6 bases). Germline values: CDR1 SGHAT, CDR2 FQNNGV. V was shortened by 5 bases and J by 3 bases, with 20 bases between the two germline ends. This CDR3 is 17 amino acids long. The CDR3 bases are TGTGCCAGCAGCCCCGCGACATGGGGGCAAGGCAAAAACATTCAGTACTTC. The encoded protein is CASSPATWGQGKNIQYF.